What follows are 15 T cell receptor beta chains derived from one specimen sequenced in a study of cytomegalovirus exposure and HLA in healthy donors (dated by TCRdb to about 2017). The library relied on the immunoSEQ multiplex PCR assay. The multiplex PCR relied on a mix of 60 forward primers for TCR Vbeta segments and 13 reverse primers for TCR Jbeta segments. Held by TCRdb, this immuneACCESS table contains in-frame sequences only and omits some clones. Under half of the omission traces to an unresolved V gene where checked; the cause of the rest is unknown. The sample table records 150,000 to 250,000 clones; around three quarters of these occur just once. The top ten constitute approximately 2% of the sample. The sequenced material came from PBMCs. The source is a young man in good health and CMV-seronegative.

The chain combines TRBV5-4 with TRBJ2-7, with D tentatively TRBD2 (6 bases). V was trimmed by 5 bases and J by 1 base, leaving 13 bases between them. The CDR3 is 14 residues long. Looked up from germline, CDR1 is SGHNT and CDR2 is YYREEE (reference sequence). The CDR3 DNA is TGTGCCAGCAGACGGAGGGGACTTTCCTACGAGCAGTACTTC. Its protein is CASRRRGLSYEQYF.

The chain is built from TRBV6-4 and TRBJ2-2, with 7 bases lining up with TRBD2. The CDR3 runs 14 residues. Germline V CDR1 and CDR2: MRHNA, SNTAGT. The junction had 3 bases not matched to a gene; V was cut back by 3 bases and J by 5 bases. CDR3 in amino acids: CASSESGATGELFF. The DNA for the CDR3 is TGTGCCAGCAGTGAAAGCGGGGCGACCGGGGAGCTGTTTTTT.

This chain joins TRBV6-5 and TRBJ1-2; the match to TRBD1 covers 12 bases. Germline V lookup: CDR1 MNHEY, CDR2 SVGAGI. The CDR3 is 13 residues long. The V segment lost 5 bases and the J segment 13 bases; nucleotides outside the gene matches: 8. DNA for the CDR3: TGTGCCAGCAGTCCGGGACAGGGGGCACTCGTCACCTTC. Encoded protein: CASSPGQGALVTF.

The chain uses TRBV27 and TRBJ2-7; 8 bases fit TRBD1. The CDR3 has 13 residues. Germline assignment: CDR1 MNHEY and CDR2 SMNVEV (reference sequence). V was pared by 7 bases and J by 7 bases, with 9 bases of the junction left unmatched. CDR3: CASTDRTGYEQYF. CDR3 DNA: TGTGCCAGCACCGACCGGACAGGGTATGAGCAGTACTTC.

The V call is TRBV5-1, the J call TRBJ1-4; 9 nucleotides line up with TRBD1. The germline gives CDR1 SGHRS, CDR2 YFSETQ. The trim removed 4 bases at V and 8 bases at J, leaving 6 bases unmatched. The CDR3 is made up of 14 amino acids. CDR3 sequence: CASSPQGAREKLFF. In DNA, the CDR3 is TGCGCCAGCAGCCCACAGGGGGCGCGGGAAAAACTGTTTTTT.

CDR3 in DNA: TGTGCCAGCAGCTTGGACAGGGACCCTGGCGAGCAGTACTTC. It codes for CASSLDRDPGEQYF. This chain connects TRBV11-3 to TRBJ2-7; 8 bases are shared with TRBD1. This CDR3 spans 14 amino acids. With 3 bases clipped from V and 6 bases from J, the junction kept 7 bases outside the gene matches. Germline V CDR1 and CDR2: SGHNT, YENEEA.

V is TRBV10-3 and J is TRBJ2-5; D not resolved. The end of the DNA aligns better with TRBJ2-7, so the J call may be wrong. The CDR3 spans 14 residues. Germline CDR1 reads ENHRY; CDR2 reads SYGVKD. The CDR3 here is CAISVASSSYEQYF. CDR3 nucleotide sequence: TGTGCCATCAGTGTTGCCTCTAGCTCCTACGAGCAGTACTTC.

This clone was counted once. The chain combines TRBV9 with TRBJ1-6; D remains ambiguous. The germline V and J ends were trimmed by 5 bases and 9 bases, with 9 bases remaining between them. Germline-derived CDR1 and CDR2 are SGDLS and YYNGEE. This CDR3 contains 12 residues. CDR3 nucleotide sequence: TGTGCCAGCAGGAGGGAGGGTTCACCCCTCCACTTT. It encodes CASRREGSPLHF.

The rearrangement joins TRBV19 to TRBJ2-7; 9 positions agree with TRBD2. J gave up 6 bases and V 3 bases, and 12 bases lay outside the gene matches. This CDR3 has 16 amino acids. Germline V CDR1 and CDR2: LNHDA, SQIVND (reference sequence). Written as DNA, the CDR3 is TGTGCCAGTAGTATCCCTTCCGCGGGAGGGCCCAGCGAGCAGTACTTC. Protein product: CASSIPSAGGPSEQYF.

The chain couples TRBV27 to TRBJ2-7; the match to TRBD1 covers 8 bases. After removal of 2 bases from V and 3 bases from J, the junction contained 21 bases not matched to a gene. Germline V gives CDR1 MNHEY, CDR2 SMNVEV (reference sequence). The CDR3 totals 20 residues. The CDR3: CASSLKVLGRDRKAHYEQYF. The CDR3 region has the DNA TGTGCCAGCAGTTTAAAGGTACTGGGCCGGGACAGGAAAGCCCACTACGAGCAGTACTTC.

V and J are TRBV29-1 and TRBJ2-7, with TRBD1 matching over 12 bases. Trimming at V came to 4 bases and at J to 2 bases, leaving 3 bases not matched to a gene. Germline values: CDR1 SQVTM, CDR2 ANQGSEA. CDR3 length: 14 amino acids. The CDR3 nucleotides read TGCAGCGTTGGGGACAGGGGGCTCCCCTACGAGCAGTACTTC. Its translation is CSVGDRGLPYEQYF.

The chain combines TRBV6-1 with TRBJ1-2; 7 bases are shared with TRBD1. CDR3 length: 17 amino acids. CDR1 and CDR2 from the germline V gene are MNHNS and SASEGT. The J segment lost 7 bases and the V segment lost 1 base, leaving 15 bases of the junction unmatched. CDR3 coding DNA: TGTGCCAGCAGTGAAGTCCAAGCTCGACAGGGCTCTAGTGGCTACACCTTC. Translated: CASSEVQARQGSSGYTF.

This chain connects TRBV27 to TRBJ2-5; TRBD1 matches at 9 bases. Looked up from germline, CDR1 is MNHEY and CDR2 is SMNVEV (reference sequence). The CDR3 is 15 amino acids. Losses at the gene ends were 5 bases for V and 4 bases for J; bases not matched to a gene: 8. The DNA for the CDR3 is TGTGCCAGCAGTATGAAACAGGGGGCTGTAGAGACCCAGTACTTC. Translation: CASSMKQGAVETQYF.

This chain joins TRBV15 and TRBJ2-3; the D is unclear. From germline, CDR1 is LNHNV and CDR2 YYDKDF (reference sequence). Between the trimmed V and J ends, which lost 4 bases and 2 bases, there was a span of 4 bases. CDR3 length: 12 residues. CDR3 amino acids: CATSTSTDTQYF. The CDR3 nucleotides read TGTGCCACCAGCACGTCCACAGATACGCAGTATTTT.

The CDR3 spells CASSPEEHPSSYNEQFF. The CDR3 DNA follows: TGTGCCAGCAGCCCCGAGGAGCATCCGAGCTCCTACAATGAGCAGTTCTTC. The chain has TRBV7-3 and TRBJ2-1, with unresolved D. CDR3 length: 17 amino acids. V dropped 5 bases and J dropped 0 bases, with 17 bases sitting between them. Germline CDR1 is SGHTA and CDR2 is FQGTGA. Complete variable domain (other parts from reference TRBV7-3 and TRBJ2-1): GAGVSQTPSNKVTEKGKYVELRCDPISGHTALYWYRQSLGQGPEFLIYFQGTGAADDSGLPNDRFFAVRPEGSVSTLKIQRTERGDSAVYLCASSPEEHPSSYNEQFFGPGTRLTVL.